What follows is one T cell receptor beta chain and its context. This clonotype was found a few times. Its specific antigen is unknown. No much larger clonotype is one base removed from it; base qualities were not supplied. The library came from PCR. Instrument on record: Illumina HiSeq 2500. Unique molecular identifiers were incorporated into TCR beta cDNA libraries to reduce PCR and sequencing biases. Every 1 to 10 million input T cells yielded approximately 500,000 cDNA molecules, meaning each molecule approximated one T cell. The patient libraries were prepared and sequenced using the same protocol as the earlier healthy control dataset. Samples belonging to the same batch were prepared together, multiplexed and sequenced on a shared HiSeq lane. Per the authors' processing: Raw barcoded reads were processed with MIGEC, and single-read molecular identifier groups were discarded before consensus assembly and CDR3 extraction. Clonotype tables were post-analysed with VDJtools, normalizing diversity by down-sampling all datasets to the smallest sample size. To correct batch-related cross-sample contamination, repertoire overlap clustering matched CDR3 amino acid sequences but not nucleotide sequences. Starting from the raw public reads, TCRdb applied fastp trimming at Q25, assembled clones with MiXCR and retained in-frame beta chains. Records with the same CDR3 protein are collapsed into one entry carrying the most frequent genes and DNA. None of the V and J calls come from the authors' own analysis; TCRdb made them. The sample data list around 250,000 distinct CDR3 sequences, and 35% to 40% of these were observed just once. The ten largest clones represent 4% to 5.5% of the sample.

This specimen belongs to a study of post-analysis software for immune sequencing data (dated by TCRdb to between 2014 and 2016). Describing the broader study: Recorded disease courses included relapsing-remitting, secondary progressive and progressive-relapsing multiple sclerosis, with some patients lacking subtype annotation. A subset of samples was prepared in parallel using single-end sample barcoding, then pooled and co-amplified after Illumina adapter ligation. The patient repertoires were set against ten to eleven previously published healthy control repertoires from donors whose ages ranged from roughly 6 to 26 years. The paper's findings and limits, for the study overall: The control group was slightly older than the multiple sclerosis patient group. When samples were clustered directly using the F measure, samples prepared in the same batch co-clustered strongly, which prompted a batch-effect correction. Normalized Chao1 diversity was significantly lower in multiple sclerosis patients than controls, suggesting substantial peripheral T-cell clonal expansion.

To demonstrate the VDJtools post-analysis software, TCR beta repertoires were profiled from the peripheral blood of 10 to 15 young patients with multiple sclerosis. The patients with multiple sclerosis were children and adolescents between 6 and 15 years of age. The sequence was obtained from a girl aged 10 to 17 with multiple sclerosis. Sequenced input: blood.

The DNA is as follows: TGTGCCAGCAGTTTATGGTCGGGAGATAACACCGGGGAGCTGTTTTTT. It translates as CASSLWSGDNTGELFF. Recombination joined TRBV28 with TRBJ2-2; 6 matching bases give a weak D call of TRBD2. Between the V and J ends, shortened by 0 bases and 2 bases respectively, the junction contains 10 bases. CDR1 and CDR2, looked up from the germline V gene, are MDHEN and SYDVKM. Including the terminal cysteine and phenylalanine, the CDR3 comprises 16 residues. Only the CDR3 DNA stays, 48 bases, in frame from base 1.